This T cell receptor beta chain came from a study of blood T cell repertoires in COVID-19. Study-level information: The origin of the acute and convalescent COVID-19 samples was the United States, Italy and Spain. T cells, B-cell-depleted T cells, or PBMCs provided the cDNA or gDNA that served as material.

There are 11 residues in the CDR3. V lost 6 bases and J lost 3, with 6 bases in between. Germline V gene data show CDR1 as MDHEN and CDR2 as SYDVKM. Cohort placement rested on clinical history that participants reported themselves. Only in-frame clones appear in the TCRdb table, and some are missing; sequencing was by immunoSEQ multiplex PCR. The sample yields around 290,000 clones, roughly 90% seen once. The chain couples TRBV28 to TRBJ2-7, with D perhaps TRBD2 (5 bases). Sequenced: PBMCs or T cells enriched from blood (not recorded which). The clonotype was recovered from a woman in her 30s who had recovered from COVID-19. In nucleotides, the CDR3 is TGTGCCAGCAGACTAGGCTACGAGCAGTACTTC. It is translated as CASRLGYEQYF.